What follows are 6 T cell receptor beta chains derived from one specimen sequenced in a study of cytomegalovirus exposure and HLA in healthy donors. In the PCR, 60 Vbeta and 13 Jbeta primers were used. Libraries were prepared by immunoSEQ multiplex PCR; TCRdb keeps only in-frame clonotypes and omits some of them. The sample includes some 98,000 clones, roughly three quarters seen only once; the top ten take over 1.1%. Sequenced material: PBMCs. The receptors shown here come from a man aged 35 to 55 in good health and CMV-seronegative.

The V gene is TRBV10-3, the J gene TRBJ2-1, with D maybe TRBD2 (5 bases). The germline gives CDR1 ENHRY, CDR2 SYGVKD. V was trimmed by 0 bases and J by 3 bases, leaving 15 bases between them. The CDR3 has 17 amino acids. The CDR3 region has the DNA TGTGCCATCAGTGAGTCCGAGGGAAGAGGGTTCTACAATGAGCAGTTCTTC. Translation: CAISESEGRGFYNEQFF.

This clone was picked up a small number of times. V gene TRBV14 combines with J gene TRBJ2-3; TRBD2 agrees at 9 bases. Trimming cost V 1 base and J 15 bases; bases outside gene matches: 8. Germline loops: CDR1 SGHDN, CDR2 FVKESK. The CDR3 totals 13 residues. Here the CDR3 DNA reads TGTGCCAGCAGCCAAGTGGCCAGCGGGGGGAGCTATTTT. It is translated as CASSQVASGGSYF.

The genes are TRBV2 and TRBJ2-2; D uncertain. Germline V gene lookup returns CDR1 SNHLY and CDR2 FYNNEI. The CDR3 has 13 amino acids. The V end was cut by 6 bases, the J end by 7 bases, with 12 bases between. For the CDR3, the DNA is TGTGCCAGCAGCCCAAAGGAGATCGGGGAGCTGTTTTTT. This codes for CASSPKEIGELFF.

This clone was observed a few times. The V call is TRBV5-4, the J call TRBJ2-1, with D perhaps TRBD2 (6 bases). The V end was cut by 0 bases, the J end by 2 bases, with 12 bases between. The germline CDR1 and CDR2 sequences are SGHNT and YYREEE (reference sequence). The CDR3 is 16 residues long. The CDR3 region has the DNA TGTGCCAGCAGCTTGGCGGCGGGGAGTACCTACAATGAGCAGTTCTTC. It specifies CASSLAAGSTYNEQFF.

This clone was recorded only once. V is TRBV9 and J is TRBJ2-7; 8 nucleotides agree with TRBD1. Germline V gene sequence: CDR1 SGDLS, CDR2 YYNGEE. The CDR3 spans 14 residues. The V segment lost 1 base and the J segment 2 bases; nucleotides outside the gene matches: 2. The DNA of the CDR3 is TGTGCCAGCAGCGTAATGGGACAGGCCTACGAGCAGTACTTC. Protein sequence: CASSVMGQAYEQYF.

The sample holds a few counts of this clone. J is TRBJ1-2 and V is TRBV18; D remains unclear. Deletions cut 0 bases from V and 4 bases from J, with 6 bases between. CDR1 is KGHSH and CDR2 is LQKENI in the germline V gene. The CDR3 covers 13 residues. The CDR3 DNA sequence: TGTGCCAGCTCACCACCGCACACCTATGGCTACACCTTC. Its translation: CASSPPHTYGYTF.